Shown below are 26 T cell receptor beta chains from a single sample sequenced in a study of blood T cells in healthy people across ages (dated by TCRdb to the mid-2010s). The library came from 5' RACE. The listed sequencing device is Illumina HiSeq 2500. The second PCR ran for about 6 to 12 cycles and used a J-beta primer mix along with a sample-barcoded 5' primer. The public reads were run again by TCRdb, first through fastp at Q25 and then through MiXCR, and only productive beta chains were kept. CDR3 protein duplicates are merged, each entry listing the most common genes and DNA. For this sample there are more than 1,400,000 distinct CDR3 sequences; 35% to 45% appear just once. The ten largest clones add up to 7.9% of the sample. Sequenced sample: blood. These TCRs come from a woman aged 18-29 years in good health.

This clonotype has a handful of counts. The rearrangement links TRBV7-2 to TRBJ1-5; maybe TRBD1 (5 bases). Trimming stripped 5 bases from V and 0 bases from J, with 14 bases between. The germline V gene has CDR1 SGHTA and CDR2 FQGNSA. The CDR3 has 16 amino acids. The CDR3 loop reads CASSLMGGYSNQPQHF. In nucleotides, the CDR3 is TGTGCCAGCAGCCTGATGGGGGGTTATAGCAATCAGCCCCAGCATTTT.

This clonotype is a singleton in its sample. A single base separates this from a much larger clone, so it may be a read error. V usage is TRBV11-2 and J usage is TRBJ2-5, with a possible D match to TRBD1 (6 bases). V lost 2 bases to trimming and J lost 11 bases, with 15 bases between them. The CDR3 loop spans 13 amino acids. Germline V gives CDR1 SGHAT, CDR2 FQNNGV. CDR3 sequence: CASSLWERQEQYF. Here the CDR3 DNA reads TGTGCCAGCAGCTTATGGGAGAGACAGGAGCAGTACTTC. Based on the CDR3 plus reference TRBV11-2 and TRBJ2-5, the full variable domain is EAGVAQSPRYKIIEKRQSVAFWCNPISGHATLYWYQQILGQGPKLLIQFQNNGVVDDSQLPKDRFSAERLKGVDSTLKIQPAKLEDSAVYLCASSLWERQEQYFGPGTRLLVL.

The chain uses TRBV12-3 or TRBV12-4 and TRBJ1-5; possibly TRBD1 for D (5 bases). Trimming left V 4 bases short and J 0 bases short, with 10 bases between. CDR3 size: 15 residues. CDR3 residues: CASSSTVYSNQPQHF. In DNA, the CDR3 is TGTGCCAGCAGTTCGACAGTATATAGCAATCAGCCCCAGCATTTT.

This clonotype turned up a few times. This rearrangement joins TRBV7-9 to TRBJ2-1, with TRBD2 identical over 11 bases. This CDR3 is built from 20 residues. Unmatched junction bases numbered 14, after V lost 4 bases and J lost 0 bases. CDR1 SEHNR and CDR2 FQNEAQ come from the germline V gene (reference sequence). The CDR3 DNA is TGTGCCAGCAGCTCGCAGACTAGCGGGGCCTCCTCCGGCTCCTACAATGAGCAGTTCTTC. This gives the protein CASSSQTSGASSGSYNEQFF.

The chain is built from TRBV4-1 and TRBJ1-5; 9 bases fit TRBD1. Germline V gene sequence: CDR1 MGHRA, CDR2 YSYEKL. Unmatched junction bases numbered 6, after V lost 0 bases and J lost 6 bases. This CDR3 has 16 amino acids. CDR3 amino acids: CASSQELTGGGQPQHF. Written as DNA, the CDR3 is TGCGCCAGCAGCCAAGAGCTAACAGGGGGCGGTCAGCCCCAGCATTTT.

The chain combines TRBV29-1 with TRBJ2-2; D call uncertain. Germline V gene sequence: CDR1 SQVTM, CDR2 ANQGSEA. This CDR3 contains 14 residues. With 2 bases removed from V and 5 bases from J, the gap between germline ends came to 12 bases. As DNA, the CDR3 is TGCAGCGTTGAACTGGGTGGGGTTACCGGGGAGCTGTTTTTT. Amino acid sequence: CSVELGGVTGELFF.

The CDR3 here is CSTRDGNEKLFF. Written as DNA, the CDR3 is TGCAGCACCCGGGACGGTAATGAAAAACTGTTTTTT. The chain joins TRBV29-1 to TRBJ1-4, with D tentatively TRBD1 (5 bases). V gave up 8 bases and J gave up 4 bases, with 11 bases separating them. There are 12 residues in the CDR3. Germline V lookup: CDR1 SQVTM, CDR2 ANQGSEA. The full variable domain, completed using reference TRBV29-1 and TRBJ1-4, is SAVISQKPSRDICQRGTSLTIQCQVDSQVTMMFWYRQQPGQSLTLIATANQGSEATYESGFVIDKFPISRPNLTFSTLTVSNMSPEDSSIYLCSTRDGNEKLFFGSGTQLSVL.

This chain connects TRBV30 to TRBJ2-7, with D possibly being TRBD1 (6 bases). The length of the CDR3 is 13 residues. V lost 4 bases and J lost 2, with 12 bases in between. CDR1 is GTSNPN, CDR2 SVGIG, per germline (reference sequence). CDR3 nucleotides: TGTGCCTGGATGGGGGACAATCCCTACGAGCAGTACTTC. It codes for CAWMGDNPYEQYF.

This chain connects TRBV20-1 to TRBJ2-1; 10 positions agree with TRBD2. The CDR3 covers 18 residues. The germline CDR1 and CDR2 sequences are DFQATT and SNEGSKA (reference sequence). V lost 0 bases, J lost 8 bases, and 16 bases stayed unmatched. CDR3 protein: CSARDSEAGGNRDYEQFF. In nucleotides, the CDR3 is TGCAGTGCTAGAGATTCTGAAGCGGGAGGGAATCGTGACTATGAGCAGTTCTTC.

This clonotype was seen a few times. The genes are TRBV7-9 and TRBJ1-4; D call uncertain. The CDR3 is 14 amino acids. Germline V gene lookup returns CDR1 SEHNR and CDR2 FQNEAQ (reference sequence). V lost 2 bases, J lost 5 bases, and 9 bases lay in between. CDR3 sequence (DNA): TGTGCCAGCAGCTTACGTGAGATAAATGAAAAACTGTTTTTT. Protein product: CASSLREINEKLFF.

This clonotype has just a few counts. The rearrangement uses TRBV5-1 and TRBJ2-7; no firm D call. Germline assignment: CDR1 SGHRS and CDR2 YFSETQ. CDR3 size: 12 residues. Trimming pared 1 base from V and 5 bases from J, leaving 7 bases between. The CDR3 nucleotides read TGCGCCAGCAGCTTGTTTGATGACGAGCAGTACTTC. The encoded protein is CASSLFDDEQYF.

V and J are TRBV20-1 and TRBJ2-7, with a possible D match to TRBD1 (5 bases). The length of the CDR3 is 14 residues. Germline V CDR1 and CDR2: DFQATT, SNEGSKA (reference sequence). V gave up 0 bases and J gave up 2 bases, with 11 bases separating them. Here the CDR3 DNA reads TGCAGTGCTAGAGATAGGGGAAAAACCTACGAGCAGTACTTC. Translating it yields CSARDRGKTYEQYF.

This clonotype was recorded a few times. J is TRBJ2-7 and V is TRBV7-2, with D possibly TRBD2 on 5 matching bases. Trimming cost V 4 bases and J 0 bases, with 13 bases left between them. CDR3 size: 15 residues. Germline V CDR1 and CDR2: SGHTA, FQGNSA. The CDR3 sequence: CASSSGLRSSYEQYF. The CDR3 DNA reads TGTGCCAGCAGCTCCGGACTGAGAAGCTCCTACGAGCAGTACTTC.

This clonotype has more than one count but fewer than ten. The rearrangement joins TRBV4-1 to TRBJ1-2; TRBD1 agrees at 9 bases. The V segment lost 2 bases and the J segment 5 bases; nucleotides outside the gene matches: 9. This CDR3 has 16 amino acids. CDR1 MGHRA and CDR2 YSYEKL come from the germline V gene. The CDR3 bases are TGCGCCAGCAGCCAAACGGGACAGGGTGAAGCTTATGGCTACACCTTC. Amino acids: CASSQTGQGEAYGYTF.

In this sample, this clonotype turned up a few times. This sequence joins TRBV4-1 and TRBJ2-7; 10 bases fit TRBD2. This CDR3 contains 17 residues. V lost 2 bases and J lost 2; bases outside the gene matches: 9. Germline lookup yields CDR1 MGHRA and CDR2 YSYEKL. CDR3 sequence (DNA): TGCGCCAGCAGCCAACCGCTAGCGGGGGACAAACCCTACGAGCAGTACTTC. This codes for CASSQPLAGDKPYEQYF.

The chain has TRBV24-1 and TRBJ2-5; possible D gene TRBD2, 5 bases. Looked up from germline, CDR1 is KGHDR and CDR2 is SFDVKD. This CDR3 is 12 amino acids long. Trimming took off 4 bases at V and 7 bases at J, with 9 bases between the two ends. This CDR3 is CATSEGRGTQYF. The CDR3 nucleotides read TGTGCCACCAGTGAGGGGAGAGGGACCCAGTACTTC.

This clonotype was seen a handful of times. This chain uses TRBV7-2 with TRBJ2-7; unclear D gene. The V end lost 1 base, the J end lost 7 bases, and 8 bases lay between the germline ends. Germline V gene lookup returns CDR1 SGHTA and CDR2 FQGNSA. The CDR3 sequence is 12 residues long. In DNA, the CDR3 is TGTGCCAGCAGCTTAGACTGGAGAGAGCAGTACTTC. Protein: CASSLDWREQYF.

The chain employs TRBV9 and TRBJ2-2; D is unresolved. The CDR3 is 14 residues long. V dropped 0 bases and J dropped 7 bases, with 10 bases sitting between them. Per the germline V gene, CDR1 is SGDLS and CDR2 is YYNGEE. The CDR3 DNA reads TGTGCCAGCAGCGTAGTAGAGTCGTACGGGGAGCTGTTTTTT. Translation gives CASSVVESYGELFF.

The CDR3 bases are TGTGCCAGCAGCCAAACCGCCTATGAGCAGTTCTTC. It yields the protein CASSQTAYEQFF. V gene TRBV3-1 combines with J gene TRBJ2-1, with unresolved D. From germline, CDR1 is LGHDT and CDR2 YNNKEL (reference sequence). The CDR3 totals 12 residues. Trimming shortened V by 2 bases and J by 8 bases, and 7 bases separated the two germline ends.

This chain links TRBV11-1 with TRBJ2-5, with 8 positions matching TRBD1. This CDR3 is built from 14 residues. V lost 5 bases, J lost 5 bases, and 7 bases stayed unmatched. The germline V gene has CDR1 SGHAT and CDR2 FQDESV (reference sequence). In DNA form, the CDR3 reads TGTGCCAGCAGCATGACAGGGGTGGAGGAGACCCAGTACTTC. Amino acid sequence: CASSMTGVEETQYF.

The CDR3 sequence: CASSIVTGGTTEAFF. Written as DNA, the CDR3 is TGCGCCAGCAGCATAGTTACAGGGGGCACCACTGAAGCTTTCTTT. This chain connects TRBV5-1 to TRBJ1-1; 9 bases fit TRBD1. This CDR3 is built from 15 residues. Germline V gene lookup returns CDR1 SGHRS and CDR2 YFSETQ. The V segment lost 4 bases and the J segment 4 bases; nucleotides outside the gene matches: 8. Together with reference TRBV5-1 and TRBJ1-1, the CDR3 gives the full variable domain: KAGVTQTPRYLIKTRGQQVTLSCSPISGHRSVSWYQQTPGQGLQFLFEYFSETQRNKGNFPGRFSGRQFSNSRSEMNVSTLELGDSALYLCASSIVTGGTTEAFFGQGTRLTVV.

This clonotype was seen a few times. The chain has TRBV6-2 or TRBV6-3 and TRBJ2-3; possibly TRBD2 for D (6 bases). This CDR3 has 14 amino acids. Trimming shortened V by 4 bases and J by 5 bases, and 13 bases separated the two germline ends. The V gene's germline CDR1 is MNHEY and CDR2 SVGEGT. CDR3 in DNA: TGTGCCAGCAGTTCCCCCGGGAGTGGAGATACGCAGTATTTT. It translates to CASSSPGSGDTQYF.

The chain carries TRBV20-1 and TRBJ1-1; tentative D call: TRBD1 (5 bases). The CDR3 sequence is 13 residues long. In germline, CDR1 is DFQATT, CDR2 SNEGSKA (reference sequence). The germline V and J ends were trimmed by 5 bases and 1 base, with 11 bases remaining between them. The CDR3 spells CSALGGANTEAFF. Here the CDR3 DNA reads TGCAGTGCTTTGGGGGGTGCGAACACTGAAGCTTTCTTT.

The V gene is TRBV25-1, the J gene TRBJ2-7, with 11 positions matching TRBD2. TRBJ2-5 matches the DNA end more closely, so the J call is doubtful. The germline gives CDR1 MGHDK, CDR2 SYGVNS. The CDR3 loop spans 15 amino acids. The CDR3 coding sequence is TGTGCCAGCAGTGCGGGACTAGCGGAGGTAGAGACCCAGTACTTC. Its protein is CASSAGLAEVETQYF.

This clonotype has a handful of counts. CDR3 amino acids: CASTLGEGSTDTQYF. The CDR3 coding sequence is TGTGCCAGCACCCTGGGGGAGGGGAGTACAGATACGCAGTATTTT. The rearrangement uses TRBV28 and TRBJ2-3; 7 bases line up with TRBD2. Trimming took 7 bases from V and 3 from J; bases not matched to a gene: 10. Germline-derived CDR1 and CDR2 are MDHEN and SYDVKM. CDR3 length equals 15 residues.

In DNA, the CDR3 is TGTGCCAGCAGTGATCGGGCCTACAATGAGCAGTTCTTC. Its translation: CASSDRAYNEQFF. This chain links TRBV6-1 with TRBJ2-1; D uncertain. The CDR3 has 13 amino acids. Trimming cost V 3 bases and J 2 bases, with 5 bases left between them. CDR1 is MNHNS and CDR2 is SASEGT in the germline V gene.